This entry lists 22 T cell receptor beta chains sequenced from one sample in a study of metastatic and nonmetastatic thyroid tumors. Treatment of any kind had been given to no patient before thyroid surgery. Using MiXCR, TCRdb reanalyzed the PCR reads. The sample holds around 6,400 clones, roughly 30% seen once. Material for sequencing was tumor tissue. The receptor source for this set is a female donor with papillary thyroid cancer or a benign thyroid nodule (not recorded which). Some clones in this sample may be carry-over from other donors' samples.

The chain is built from TRBV5-1 and TRBJ2-6, with a possible D match to TRBD2 (6 bases). This CDR3 has 13 residues. V dropped 5 bases and J dropped 5 bases, with 8 bases sitting between them. Germline V gives CDR1 SGHRS, CDR2 YFSETQ. CDR3 bases: TGCGCCAGCAGAGGAGGGAGGGCCAACGTCCTGACTTTC. It specifies CASRGGRANVLTF. The full variable domain, its missing parts supplied by reference TRBV5-1 and TRBJ2-6, is KAGVTQTPRYLIKTRGQQVTLSCSPISGHRSVSWYQQTPGQGLQFLFEYFSETQRNKGNFPGRFSGRQFSNSRSEMNVSTLELGDSALYLCASRGGRANVLTFGAGSRLTVL.

Turning to this clone: Because the CDR3's place on the DNA is in doubt, the DNA is left out and the CDR3 is given as listed by TCRdb. The chain couples TRBV7-5 to TRBJ2-3; the D call of TRBD1 is as the table states it, not checked on the DNA. TRBV7-5 is a listed pseudogene. The CDR3 numbers 21 amino acids, ends counted. CDR3 sequence reads: CISVPEAAADRTTASTDTQYF.

This clone is labeled as medium-sized (0.01 to 0.1%). The genes are TRBV6-2 or TRBV6-3 and TRBJ2-7, with a weak D call TRBD1 (6 bases). From germline, CDR1 is MNHEY and CDR2 SVGEGT. The CDR3 runs 15 residues. Deletions cut 2 bases from V and 1 base from J, with 12 bases between. The CDR3 protein is CASSYGTPTSYEQYF. The DNA of the CDR3 is TGTGCCAGCAGTTACGGGACACCAACGTCCTACGAGCAGTACTTC.

J is TRBJ2-5 and V is TRBV6-1; D might be TRBD1 (5 bases). The CDR3 runs to 13 residues. The germline CDR1 and CDR2 sequences are MNHNS and SASEGT. V was cut by 5 bases and J by 2 bases, with 9 bases left in between. The CDR3 is CASSRTLQETQYF. DNA of the CDR3: TGTGCCAGCAGTAGGACATTACAAGAGACCCAGTACTTC.

J is TRBJ1-5 and V is TRBV6-5; D gene unclear. Trimming cost V 2 bases and J 0 bases, with 8 bases left between them. Germline V gene lookup returns CDR1 MNHEY and CDR2 SVGAGI. The CDR3 is 15 amino acids. CDR3 nucleotide sequence: TGTGCCAGCAGTTACCAGAGATATAGCAATCAGCCCCAGCATTTT. Translating gives CASSYQRYSNQPQHF.

Ten or more counts support this clone. An end of the junction differs from the germline gene, which may be a read error. The CDR3 nucleotides are TGTGCCAGCAGCTTAGGGGCTCTGAACACTGAAGCTTTCTTT. Its translation: CASSLGALNTEAFF. The chain combines TRBV12-3 or TRBV12-4 with TRBJ1-1, with D tentatively TRBD1 (5 bases). CDR3 length: 14 residues.

V and J are TRBV4-1 and TRBJ2-7; D may be TRBD1 (6 bases). This CDR3 region has 16 residues. Germline assignment: CDR1 MGHRA and CDR2 YSYEKL. V was shortened by 0 bases and J by 2 bases, with 14 bases between the two germline ends. The CDR3 coding sequence is TGCGCCAGCAGCCAAGACGACAGGTCACACGCCTACGAGCAGTACTTC. Its protein is CASSQDDRSHAYEQYF.

On this clone: A read error may produce the germline difference seen at one junction end. The chain joins TRBV11-1 to TRBJ2-7, with D maybe TRBD2 (6 bases). Germline CDR1 reads SGHAT; CDR2 reads FQDESV (reference sequence). The CDR3 contains 12 residues. In DNA form, the CDR3 reads TGTGCCAGCAGCTCGGGTGGCGGGGAGCTGTACTTC. It is translated as CASSSGGGELYF.

This clone is large within its sample. The chain carries TRBV2 and TRBJ1-2; 9 bases fit TRBD1. The CDR3 covers 13 residues. From germline, CDR1 is SNHLY and CDR2 FYNNEI. The junction had 6 bases not matched to a gene; V was cut back by 5 bases and J by 8 bases. The CDR3 loop is CASSYRGQGGYTF. The CDR3 DNA reads TGTGCCAGCAGTTACAGGGGGCAGGGCGGCTACACCTTC.

This clone was observed at least ten times. This same CDR3 is encoded by further DNA sequences in the sample. This chain connects TRBV18 to TRBJ2-2; no reliable D call. CDR1 is KGHSH, CDR2 LQKENI, per germline. The CDR3 consists of 14 residues. V was pared by 6 bases and J by 7 bases, with 15 bases between. CDR3 sequence reads: CASSPSVDRGELFF. In nucleotides, the CDR3 is TGTGCCAGCTCCCCTTCTGTTGACCGCGGGGAGCTGTTTTTT.

This clone was seen many times. V and J are TRBV28 and TRBJ2-3; D ambiguous. CDR1 is MDHEN, CDR2 SYDVKM, per germline. The ends were cut back, 3 bases at V and 0 bases at J, with 7 bases in the middle. The CDR3 spans 14 residues. The CDR3, as DNA: TGTGCCAGCAGTTTGGAGCCGAGCACAGATACGCAGTATTTT. Translated: CASSLEPSTDTQYF.

By its share, this clone is medium-sized. This chain uses TRBV12-3 or TRBV12-4 with TRBJ2-5, with a possible D match to TRBD1 (5 bases). Trimming shortened V by 2 bases and J by 5 bases, and 15 bases separated the two germline ends. CDR3 length equals 15 residues. The CDR3 sequence is CASSLSGIREETQYF. The CDR3 DNA is TGTGCCAGCAGTTTATCAGGGATCCGAGAGGAGACCCAGTACTTC.

This chain joins TRBV11-2 and TRBJ2-7; D might be TRBD2 (6 bases). The CDR3 contains 17 residues. V was pared by 0 bases and J by 7 bases, with 22 bases between. Germline values: CDR1 SGHAT, CDR2 FQNNGV. CDR3 sequence reads: CASSLDPGGDLGREQYF. The CDR3 DNA reads TGTGCCAGCAGCTTAGATCCCGGAGGGGACCTAGGTCGGGAGCAGTACTTC.

J is TRBJ1-2 and V is TRBV5-1; D is perhaps TRBD1 (6 bases). The CDR3 length is 13 residues. V lost 3 bases and J lost 5, with 11 bases in between. The germline gives CDR1 SGHRS, CDR2 YFSETQ. The CDR3: CASSSGDAYGYTF. CDR3 bases: TGCGCCAGCAGCTCAGGGGACGCATATGGCTACACCTTC.

The sample holds a few counts of this clone. This sequence joins TRBV20-1 and TRBJ2-7; tentatively, D is TRBD2 (5 bases). The germline CDR1 and CDR2 sequences are DFQATT and SNEGSKA (reference sequence). V was pared by 0 bases and J by 2 bases, with 14 bases between. This CDR3 has 15 amino acids. The CDR3 protein is CSARDGEGIPYEQYF. In DNA, the CDR3 is TGCAGTGCTAGAGATGGAGAGGGTATCCCCTACGAGCAGTACTTC.

Only a few counts were recorded for this clone. This sequence joins TRBV11-2 and TRBJ2-7; 9 bases match TRBD2. This CDR3 has 13 residues. Germline values: CDR1 SGHAT, CDR2 FQNNGV. With V trimmed by 5 bases and J by 6 bases, 5 bases remained unmatched. The CDR3: CASSGGLAAEQYF. The CDR3 coding sequence is TGTGCCAGCAGCGGGGGACTAGCAGCCGAGCAGTACTTC.

The V gene is TRBV7-3, the J gene TRBJ1-6; 9 nucleotides align to TRBD1. Germline V gene data show CDR1 as SGHTA and CDR2 as FQGTGA. J lost 9 bases, V lost 6 bases, and 9 bases had no gene match. This CDR3 is built from 15 residues. CDR3 DNA: TGTGCCAGCAGTGAAACAGGGGGCTTAGGTTCACCCCTCCACTTT. The encoded protein is CASSETGGLGSPLHF.

By share, this clone ranks as medium-sized (0.01 to 0.1%). The J gene is TRBJ1-5, the V gene TRBV4-1, with 8 bases that match TRBD1. V shed 4 bases, J shed 7 bases, and the junction held 18 bases outside the gene matches. Germline V gene data show CDR1 as MGHRA and CDR2 as YSYEKL. This CDR3 is 18 amino acids long. In DNA, the CDR3 is TGCGCCAGCAGCCTAGGGGGGGGACAGGTGGGAGGAGGACAGCCCCAGCATTTT. This gives the protein CASSLGGGQVGGGQPQHF.

The V call is TRBV20-1, the J call TRBJ1-5; unclear D gene. The ends were cut back, 0 bases at V and 7 bases at J, with 16 bases in the middle. The CDR3 is made up of 15 amino acids. Looked up from germline, CDR1 is DFQATT and CDR2 is SNEGSKA (reference sequence). CDR3 loop: CSARDSGERKQPQHF. The CDR3 bases are TGCAGTGCTAGAGATTCGGGCGAACGGAAACAGCCCCAGCATTTT.

This clone was recorded a few times. The chain couples TRBV2 to TRBJ1-6, with D possibly matching TRBD1 (5 bases). The CDR3 sequence is 15 residues long. Germline V gives CDR1 SNHLY, CDR2 FYNNEI. Trimming pared 3 bases from V and 2 bases from J, leaving 8 bases between. Here the CDR3 reads CASSDPQAYNSPLHF. Here the CDR3 DNA reads TGTGCCAGCAGTGACCCACAGGCCTATAATTCACCCCTCCACTTT.

By share of the sample, this clone is medium-sized. V and J are TRBV5-1 and TRBJ2-3; D may match TRBD1 or TRBD2 (6 bases each). V was clipped by 4 bases and J by 4 bases, with 13 bases between them. The CDR3 sequence is 14 residues long. Germline CDR1 SGHRS, CDR2 YFSETQ. The DNA of the CDR3 is TGCGCCAGCAGCCAGTCACGGGGGCCAGATACGCAGTATTTT. It encodes CASSQSRGPDTQYF.

This clone has just a few counts. Here the CDR3 reads CASSLGGQGGTEAFF. The CDR3 region has the DNA TGTGCCAGCAGTTTAGGTGGGCAGGGAGGCACTGAAGCTTTCTTT. This chain uses TRBV28 with TRBJ1-1, with D tentatively TRBD1 (5 bases). This CDR3 is 15 amino acids long. V lost 2 bases, J lost 4 bases, and 14 bases lay in between. Germline V gene data show CDR1 as MDHEN and CDR2 as SYDVKM.